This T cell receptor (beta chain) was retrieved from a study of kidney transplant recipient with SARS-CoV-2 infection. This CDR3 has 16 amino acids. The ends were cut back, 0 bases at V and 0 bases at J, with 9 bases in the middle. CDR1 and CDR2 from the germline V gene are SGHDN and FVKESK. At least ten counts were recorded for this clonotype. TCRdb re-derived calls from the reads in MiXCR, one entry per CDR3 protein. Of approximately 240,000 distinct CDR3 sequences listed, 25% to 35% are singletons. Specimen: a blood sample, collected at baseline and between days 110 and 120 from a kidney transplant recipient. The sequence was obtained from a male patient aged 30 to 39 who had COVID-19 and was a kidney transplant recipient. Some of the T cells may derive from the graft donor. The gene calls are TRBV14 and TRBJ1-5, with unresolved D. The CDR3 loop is CASSQDSRVSNQPQHF. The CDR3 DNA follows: TGTGCCAGCAGCCAAGATAGTAGGGTTAGCAATCAGCCCCAGCATTTT.